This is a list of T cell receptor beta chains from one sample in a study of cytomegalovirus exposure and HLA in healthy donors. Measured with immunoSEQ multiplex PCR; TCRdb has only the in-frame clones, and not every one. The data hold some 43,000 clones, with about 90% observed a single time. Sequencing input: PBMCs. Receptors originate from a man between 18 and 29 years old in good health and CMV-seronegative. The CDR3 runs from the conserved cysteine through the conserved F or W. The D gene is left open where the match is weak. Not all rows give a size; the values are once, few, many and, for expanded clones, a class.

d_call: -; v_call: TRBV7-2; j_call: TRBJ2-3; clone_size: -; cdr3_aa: CASSFPVSGTDTQYF; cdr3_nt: TGTGCCAGCAGCTTTCCGGTTTCGGGCACAGATACGCAGTATTTT
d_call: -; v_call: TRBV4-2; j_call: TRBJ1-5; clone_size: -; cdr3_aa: CASSQDKGVNQPQHF; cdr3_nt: TGTGCCAGCAGCCAAGATAAAGGGGTAAATCAGCCCCAGCATTTT
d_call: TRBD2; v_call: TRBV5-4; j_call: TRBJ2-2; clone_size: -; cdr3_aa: CASSSPGLAGNGELFF; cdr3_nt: TGTGCCAGCAGCTCCCCCGGACTAGCGGGAAACGGGGAGCTGTTTTTT
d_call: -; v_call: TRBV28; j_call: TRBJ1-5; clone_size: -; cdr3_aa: CASTPTGKGGNQPQHF; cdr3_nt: TGTGCCAGCACGCCCACAGGGAAAGGAGGCAATCAGCCCCAGCATTTT
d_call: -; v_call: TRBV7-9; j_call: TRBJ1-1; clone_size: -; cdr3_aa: CASSAITEAFF; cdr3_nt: TGTGCCAGCAGCGCGATCACTGAAGCTTTCTTT
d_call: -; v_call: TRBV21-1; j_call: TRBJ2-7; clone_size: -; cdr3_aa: CASSKGKGLLPSEQYF; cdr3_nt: TGTGCCAGCAGCAAAGGAAAGGGGCTCCTTCCCAGCGAGCAGTACTTC
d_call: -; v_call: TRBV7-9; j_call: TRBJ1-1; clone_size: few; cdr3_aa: CASRGDGNTEAFF; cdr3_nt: TGTGCCAGCAGGGGAGACGGGAACACTGAAGCTTTCTTT
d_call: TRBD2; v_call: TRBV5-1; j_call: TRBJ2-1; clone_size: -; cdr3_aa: CASSYRASGDPYNEQFF; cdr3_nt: TGCGCCAGCAGCTACCGGGCTAGCGGGGACCCTTACAATGAGCAGTTCTTC
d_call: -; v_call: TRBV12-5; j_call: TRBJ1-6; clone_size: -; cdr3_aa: CASGRDLRASPLHF; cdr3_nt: TGTGCTAGTGGCCGGGACTTACGGGCCTCACCCCTCCACTTT
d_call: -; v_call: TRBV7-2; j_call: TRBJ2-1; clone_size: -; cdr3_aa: CASSLAGLGGTYNEQFF; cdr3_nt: TGTGCCAGCAGCTTAGCCGGATTAGGGGGAACCTACAATGAGCAGTTCTTC
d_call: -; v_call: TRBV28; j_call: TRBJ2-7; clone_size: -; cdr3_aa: CASSLSQGGLYYEQYF; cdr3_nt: TGTGCCAGCAGTTTGTCTCAGGGGGGCCTGTACTACGAGCAGTACTTC
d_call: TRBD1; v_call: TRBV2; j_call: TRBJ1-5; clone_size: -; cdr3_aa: CASSADRSNQPQHF; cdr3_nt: TGTGCCAGCAGTGCGGACAGGAGCAATCAGCCCCAGCATTTT
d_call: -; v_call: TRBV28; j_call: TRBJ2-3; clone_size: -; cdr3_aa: CASHGSWDTQYF; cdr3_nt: TGTGCCAGCCACGGGAGCTGGGATACGCAGTATTTT
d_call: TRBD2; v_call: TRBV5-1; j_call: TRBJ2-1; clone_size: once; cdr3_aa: CASSWAGTGGVNEQFF; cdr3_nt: TGCGCCAGCAGCTGGGCGGGAACGGGGGGAGTGAATGAGCAGTTCTTC
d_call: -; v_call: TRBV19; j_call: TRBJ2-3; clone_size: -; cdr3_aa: CASSTRDFYTDTQYF; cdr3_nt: TGTGCCAGTAGTACCCGGGACTTCTACACAGATACGCAGTATTTT
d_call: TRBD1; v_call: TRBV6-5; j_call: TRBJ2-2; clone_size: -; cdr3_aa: CASSKGQGSGELFF; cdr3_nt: TGTGCCAGCAGTAAGGGACAGGGGTCCGGGGAGCTGTTTTTT
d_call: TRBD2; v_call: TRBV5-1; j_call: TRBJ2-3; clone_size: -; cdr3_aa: CASSLLAGVFRDTQYF; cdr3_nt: TGCGCCAGCAGTTTACTAGCGGGGGTCTTCCGAGATACGCAGTATTTT
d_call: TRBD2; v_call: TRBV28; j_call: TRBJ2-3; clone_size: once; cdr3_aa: CASFLRGLAGLGPDTQYF; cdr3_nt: TGTGCCAGCTTCCTTCGGGGACTAGCGGGACTCGGCCCAGATACGCAGTATTTT
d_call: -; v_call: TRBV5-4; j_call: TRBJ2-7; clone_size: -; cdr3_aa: CASSQRGATYEQYF; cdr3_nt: TGTGCCAGCAGCCAACGGGGGGCTACTTACGAGCAGTACTTC
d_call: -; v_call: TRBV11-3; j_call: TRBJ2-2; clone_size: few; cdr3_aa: CASSSGRTGELFF; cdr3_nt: TGTGCCAGCAGCTCGGGTCGTACCGGGGAGCTGTTTTTT
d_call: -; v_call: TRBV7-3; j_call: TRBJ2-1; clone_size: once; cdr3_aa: CASSLARENEQFF; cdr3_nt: TGTGCCAGCAGCTTAGCCAGGGAAAATGAGCAGTTCTTC
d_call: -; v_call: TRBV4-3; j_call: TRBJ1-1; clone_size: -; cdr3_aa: CASSQTWLVSTEAFF; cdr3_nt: TGCGCCAGCAGCCAAACCTGGTTGGTGAGCACTGAAGCTTTCTTT
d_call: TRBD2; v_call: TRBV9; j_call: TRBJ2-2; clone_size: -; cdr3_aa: CASSGYSGANTGELFF; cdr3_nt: TGTGCCAGCAGCGGTTATAGCGGGGCGAACACCGGGGAGCTGTTTTTT
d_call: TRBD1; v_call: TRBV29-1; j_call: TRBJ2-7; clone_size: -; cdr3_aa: CSGGQGFNEQYF; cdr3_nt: TGCAGCGGCGGACAGGGTTTCAACGAGCAGTACTTC
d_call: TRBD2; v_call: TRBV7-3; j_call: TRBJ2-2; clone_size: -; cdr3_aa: CASSPNQAGGTGELFF; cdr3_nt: TGTGCCAGCAGCCCAAACCAAGCGGGGGGCACCGGGGAGCTGTTTTTT